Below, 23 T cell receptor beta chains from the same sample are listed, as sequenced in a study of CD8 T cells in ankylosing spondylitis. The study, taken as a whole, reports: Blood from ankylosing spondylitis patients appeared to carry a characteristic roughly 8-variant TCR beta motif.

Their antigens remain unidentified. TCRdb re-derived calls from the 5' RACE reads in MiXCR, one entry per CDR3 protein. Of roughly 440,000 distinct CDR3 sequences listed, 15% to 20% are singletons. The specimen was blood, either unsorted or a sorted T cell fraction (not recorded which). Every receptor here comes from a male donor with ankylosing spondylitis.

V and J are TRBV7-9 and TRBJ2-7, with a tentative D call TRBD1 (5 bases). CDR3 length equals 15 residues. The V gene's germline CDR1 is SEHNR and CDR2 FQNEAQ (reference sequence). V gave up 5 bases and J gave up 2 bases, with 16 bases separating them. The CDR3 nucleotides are TGTGCCAGCAGCCCCCAGGGCCCTAACCCCTACGAGCAGTACTTC. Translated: CASSPQGPNPYEQYF.

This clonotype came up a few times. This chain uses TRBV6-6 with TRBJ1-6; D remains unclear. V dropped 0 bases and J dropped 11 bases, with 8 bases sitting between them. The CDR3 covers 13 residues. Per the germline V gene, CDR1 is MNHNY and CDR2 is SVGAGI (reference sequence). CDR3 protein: CASSYSSAAPLHF. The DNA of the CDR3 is TGTGCCAGCAGTTACTCGTCGGCAGCACCCCTCCACTTT.

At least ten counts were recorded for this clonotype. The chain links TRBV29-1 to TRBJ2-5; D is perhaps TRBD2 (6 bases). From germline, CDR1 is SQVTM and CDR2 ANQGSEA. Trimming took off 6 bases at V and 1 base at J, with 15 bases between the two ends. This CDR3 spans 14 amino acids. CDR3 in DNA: TGCAGCGTGGGAGCCGGGAGCTCCCAAGAGACCCAGTACTTC. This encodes CSVGAGSSQETQYF.

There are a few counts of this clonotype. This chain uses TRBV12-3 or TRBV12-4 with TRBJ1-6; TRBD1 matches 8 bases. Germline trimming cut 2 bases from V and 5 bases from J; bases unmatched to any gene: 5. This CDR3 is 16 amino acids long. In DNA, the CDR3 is TGTGCCAGCAGTTTATATTCAGGGGGCGATAATTCACCCCTCCACTTT. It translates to CASSLYSGGDNSPLHF.

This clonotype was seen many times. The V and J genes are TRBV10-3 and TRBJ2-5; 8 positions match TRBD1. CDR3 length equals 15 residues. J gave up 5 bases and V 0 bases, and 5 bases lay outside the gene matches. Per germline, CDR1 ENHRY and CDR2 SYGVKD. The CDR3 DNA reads TGTGCCATCAGTGAGTCGCTACAGGGGGGCGAGACCCAGTACTTC. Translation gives CAISESLQGGETQYF.

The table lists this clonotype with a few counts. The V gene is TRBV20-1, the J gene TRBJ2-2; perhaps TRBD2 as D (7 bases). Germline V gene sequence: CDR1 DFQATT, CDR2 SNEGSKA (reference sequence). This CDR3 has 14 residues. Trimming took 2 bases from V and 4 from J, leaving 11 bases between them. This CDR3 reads CSARRGGGTGELFF. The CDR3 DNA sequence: TGCAGTGCTAGAAGGGGGGGAGGCACCGGGGAGCTGTTTTTT.

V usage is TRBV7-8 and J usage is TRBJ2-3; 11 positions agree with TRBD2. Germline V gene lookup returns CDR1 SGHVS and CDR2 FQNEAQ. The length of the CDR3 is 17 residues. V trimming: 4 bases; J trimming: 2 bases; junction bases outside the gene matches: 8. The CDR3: CASSSRLAGRVTDTQYF. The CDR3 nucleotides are TGTGCCAGCAGCTCCCGACTAGCGGGGAGAGTCACAGATACGCAGTATTTT.

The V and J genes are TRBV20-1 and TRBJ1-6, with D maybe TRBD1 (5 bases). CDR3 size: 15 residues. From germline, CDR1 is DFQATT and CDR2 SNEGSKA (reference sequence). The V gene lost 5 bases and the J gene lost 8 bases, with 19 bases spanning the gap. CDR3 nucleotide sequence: TGCAGTGCTCCTCACCCCCCAGGGTCGGATTCACCCCTCCACTTT. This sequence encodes CSAPHPPGSDSPLHF.

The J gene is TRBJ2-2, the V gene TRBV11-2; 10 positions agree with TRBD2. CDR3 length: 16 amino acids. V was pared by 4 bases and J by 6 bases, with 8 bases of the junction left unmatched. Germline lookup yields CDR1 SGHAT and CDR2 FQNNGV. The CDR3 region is CASSSPSGRRPGELFF. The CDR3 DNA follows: TGTGCCAGCAGCTCACCTAGCGGGAGACGTCCCGGGGAGCTGTTTTTT.

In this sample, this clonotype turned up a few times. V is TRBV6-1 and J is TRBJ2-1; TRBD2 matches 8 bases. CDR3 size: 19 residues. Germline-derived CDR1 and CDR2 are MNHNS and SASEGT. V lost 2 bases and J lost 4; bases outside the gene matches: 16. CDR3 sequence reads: CASSEQVRRALAEYNEQFF. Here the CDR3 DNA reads TGTGCCAGCAGTGAACAGGTGAGAAGAGCACTAGCGGAGTACAATGAGCAGTTCTTC.

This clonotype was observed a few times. The CDR3 spells CASSWTQGGEQFF. The CDR3 DNA reads TGCGCCAGCAGTTGGACCCAAGGTGGAGAGCAGTTCTTC. This chain joins TRBV5-1 and TRBJ2-1, with D hard to call. CDR1 and CDR2 (germline): SGHRS, YFSETQ. The CDR3 is 13 residues long. Trimming took off 5 bases at V and 10 bases at J, with 16 bases between the two ends.

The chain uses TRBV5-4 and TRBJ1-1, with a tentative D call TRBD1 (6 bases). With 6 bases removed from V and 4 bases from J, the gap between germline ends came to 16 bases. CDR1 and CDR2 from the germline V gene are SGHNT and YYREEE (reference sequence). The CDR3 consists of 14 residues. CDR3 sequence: CASTSGGRGTEAFF. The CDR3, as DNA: TGTGCCAGCACCTCGGGGGGCCGCGGCACTGAAGCTTTCTTT.

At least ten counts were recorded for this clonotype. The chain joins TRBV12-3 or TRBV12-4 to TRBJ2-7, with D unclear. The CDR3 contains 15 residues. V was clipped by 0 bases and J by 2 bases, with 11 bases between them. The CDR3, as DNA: TGTGCCAGCAGTTTAGCGTGGGCCGCCACCTACGAGCAGTACTTC. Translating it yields CASSLAWAATYEQYF.

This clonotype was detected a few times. CDR3 sequence reads: CAISESNLVSYEQYF. The CDR3, as DNA: TGTGCCATCAGTGAGTCCAATTTGGTCTCCTACGAGCAGTACTTC. The chain couples TRBV10-3 to TRBJ2-7; D ambiguous. The CDR3 sequence is 15 residues long. Germline-derived CDR1 and CDR2 are ENHRY and SYGVKD. With 0 bases removed from V and 0 bases from J, the gap between germline ends came to 9 bases.

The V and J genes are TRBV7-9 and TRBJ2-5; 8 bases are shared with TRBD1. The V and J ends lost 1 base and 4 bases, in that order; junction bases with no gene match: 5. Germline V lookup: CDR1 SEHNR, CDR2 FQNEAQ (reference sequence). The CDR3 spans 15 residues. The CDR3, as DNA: TGTGCCAGCAGCTTAGTAGGAGACAGGGGAGAGACCCAGTACTTC. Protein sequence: CASSLVGDRGETQYF. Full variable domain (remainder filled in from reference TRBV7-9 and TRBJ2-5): DTGVSQNPRHKITKRGQNVTFRCDPISEHNRLYWYRQTLGQGPEFLTYFQNEAQLEKSRLLSDRFSAERPKGSFSTLEIQRTEQGDSAMYLCASSLVGDRGETQYFGPGTRLLVL.

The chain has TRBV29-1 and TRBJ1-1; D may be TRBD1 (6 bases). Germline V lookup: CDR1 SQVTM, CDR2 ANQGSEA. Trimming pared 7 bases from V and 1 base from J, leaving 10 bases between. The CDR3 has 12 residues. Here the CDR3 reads CSAGTRNTEAFF. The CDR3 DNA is TGCAGCGCTGGGACACGGAACACTGAAGCTTTCTTT.

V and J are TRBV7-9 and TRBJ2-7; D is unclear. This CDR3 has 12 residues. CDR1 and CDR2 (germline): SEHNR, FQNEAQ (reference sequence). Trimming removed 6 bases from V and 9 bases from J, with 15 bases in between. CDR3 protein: CASRAAGVGQYF. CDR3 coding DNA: TGTGCCAGCAGGGCGGCCGGAGTGGGGCAGTACTTC.

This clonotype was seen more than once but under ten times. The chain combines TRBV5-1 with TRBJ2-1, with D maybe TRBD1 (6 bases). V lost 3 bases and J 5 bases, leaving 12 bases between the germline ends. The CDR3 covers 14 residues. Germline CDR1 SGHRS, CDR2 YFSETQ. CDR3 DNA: TGCGCCAGCAGCTCCCCGGGACAAAACAATGAGCAGTTCTTC. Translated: CASSSPGQNNEQFF.

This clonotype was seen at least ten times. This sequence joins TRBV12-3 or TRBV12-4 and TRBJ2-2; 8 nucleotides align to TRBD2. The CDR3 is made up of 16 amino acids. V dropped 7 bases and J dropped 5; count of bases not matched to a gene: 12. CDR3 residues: CASTFDRTSTTGELFF. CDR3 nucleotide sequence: TGTGCCAGCACCTTCGATAGGACTAGCACAACCGGGGAGCTGTTTTTT.

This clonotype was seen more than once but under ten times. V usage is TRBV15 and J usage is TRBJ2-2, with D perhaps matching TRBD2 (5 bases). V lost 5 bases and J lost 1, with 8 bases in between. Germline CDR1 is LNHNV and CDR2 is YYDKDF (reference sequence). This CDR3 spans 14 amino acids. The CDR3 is CATSGRQNTGELFF. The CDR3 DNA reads TGTGCCACCAGCGGGAGACAGAACACCGGGGAGCTGTTTTTT. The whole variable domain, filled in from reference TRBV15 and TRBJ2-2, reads DAMVIQNPRYQVTQFGKPVTLSCSQTLNHNVMYWYQQKSSQAPKLLFHYYDKDFNNEADTPDNFQSRRPNTSFCFLDIRSPGLGDTAMYLCATSGRQNTGELFFGEGSRLTVL.

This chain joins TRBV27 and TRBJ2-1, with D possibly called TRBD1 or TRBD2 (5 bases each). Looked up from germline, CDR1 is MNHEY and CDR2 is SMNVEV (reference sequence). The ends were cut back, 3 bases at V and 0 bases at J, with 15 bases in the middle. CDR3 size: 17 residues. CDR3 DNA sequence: TGTGCCAGCAGTTTGTTCGGGGACGGTAGCTCCTACAATGAGCAGTTCTTC. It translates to CASSLFGDGSSYNEQFF.

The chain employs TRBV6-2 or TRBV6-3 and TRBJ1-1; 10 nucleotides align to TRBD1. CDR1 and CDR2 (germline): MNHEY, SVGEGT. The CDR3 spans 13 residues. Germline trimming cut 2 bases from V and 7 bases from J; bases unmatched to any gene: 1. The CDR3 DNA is TGTGCCAGCAGTTACGACAGGGGGCGTGAAGCTTTCTTT. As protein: CASSYDRGREAFF.

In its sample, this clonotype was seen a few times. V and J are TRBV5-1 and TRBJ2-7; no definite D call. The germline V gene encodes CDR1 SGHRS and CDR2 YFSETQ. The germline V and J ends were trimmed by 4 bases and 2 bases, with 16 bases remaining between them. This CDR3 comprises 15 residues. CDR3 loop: CASSPSYNGPYEQYF. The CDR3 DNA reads TGCGCCAGCAGCCCCTCTTATAACGGGCCCTACGAGCAGTACTTC. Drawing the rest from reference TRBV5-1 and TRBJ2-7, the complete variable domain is KAGVTQTPRYLIKTRGQQVTLSCSPISGHRSVSWYQQTPGQGLQFLFEYFSETQRNKGNFPGRFSGRQFSNSRSEMNVSTLELGDSALYLCASSPSYNGPYEQYFGPGTRLTVT.